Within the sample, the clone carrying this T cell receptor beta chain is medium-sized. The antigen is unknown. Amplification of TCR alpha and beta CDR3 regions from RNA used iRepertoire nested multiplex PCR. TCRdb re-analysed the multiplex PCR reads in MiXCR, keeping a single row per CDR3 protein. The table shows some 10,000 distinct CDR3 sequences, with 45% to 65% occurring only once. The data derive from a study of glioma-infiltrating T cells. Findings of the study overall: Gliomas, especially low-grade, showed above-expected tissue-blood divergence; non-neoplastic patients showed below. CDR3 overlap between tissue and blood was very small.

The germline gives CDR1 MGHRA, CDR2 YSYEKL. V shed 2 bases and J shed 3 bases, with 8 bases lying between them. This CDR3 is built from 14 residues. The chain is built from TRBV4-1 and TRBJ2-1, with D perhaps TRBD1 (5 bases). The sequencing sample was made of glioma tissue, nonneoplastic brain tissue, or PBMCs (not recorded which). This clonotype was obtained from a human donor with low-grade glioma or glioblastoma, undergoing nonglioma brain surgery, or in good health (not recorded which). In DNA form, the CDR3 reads TGCGCCAGCAGCCAACCGACAGACTACAATGAGCAGTTCTTC. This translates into CASSQPTDYNEQFF.